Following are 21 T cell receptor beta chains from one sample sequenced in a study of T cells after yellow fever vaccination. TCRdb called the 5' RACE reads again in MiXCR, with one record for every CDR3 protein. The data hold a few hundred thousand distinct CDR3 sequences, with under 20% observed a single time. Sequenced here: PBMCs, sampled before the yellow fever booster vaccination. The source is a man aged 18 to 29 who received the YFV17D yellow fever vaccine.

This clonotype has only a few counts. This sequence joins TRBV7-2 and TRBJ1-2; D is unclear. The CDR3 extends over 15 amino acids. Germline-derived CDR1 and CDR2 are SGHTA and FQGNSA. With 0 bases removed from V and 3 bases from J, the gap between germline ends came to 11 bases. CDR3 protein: CASSLAEGWDYGYTF. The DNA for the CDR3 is TGTGCCAGCAGCTTAGCGGAAGGGTGGGACTATGGCTACACCTTC.

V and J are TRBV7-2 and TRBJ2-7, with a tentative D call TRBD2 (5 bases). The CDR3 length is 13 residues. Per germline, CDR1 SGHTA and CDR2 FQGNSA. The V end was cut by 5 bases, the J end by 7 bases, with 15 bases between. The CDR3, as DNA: TGTGCCAGCAGCGGGAGACCTTCTGGTGAGCAGTACTTC. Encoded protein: CASSGRPSGEQYF.

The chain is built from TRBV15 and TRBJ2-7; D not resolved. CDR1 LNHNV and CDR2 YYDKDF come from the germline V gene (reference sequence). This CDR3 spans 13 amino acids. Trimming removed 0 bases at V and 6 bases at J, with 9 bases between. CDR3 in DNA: TGTGCCACCAGCAGAGATACGACGGGCGAGCAGTACTTC. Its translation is CATSRDTTGEQYF.

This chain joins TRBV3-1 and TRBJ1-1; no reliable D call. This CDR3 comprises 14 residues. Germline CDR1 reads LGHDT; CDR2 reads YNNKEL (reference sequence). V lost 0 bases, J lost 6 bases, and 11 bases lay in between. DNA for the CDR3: TGTGCCAGCAGCCAAGATCTAATTGTCGCTGAAGCTTTCTTT. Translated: CASSQDLIVAEAFF.

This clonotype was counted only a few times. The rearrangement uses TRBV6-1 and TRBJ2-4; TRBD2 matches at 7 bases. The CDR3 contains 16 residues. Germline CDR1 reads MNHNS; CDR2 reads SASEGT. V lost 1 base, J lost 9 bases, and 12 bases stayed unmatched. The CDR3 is CASSEGLSLPGGIQYF. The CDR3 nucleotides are TGTGCCAGCAGTGAAGGCCTCTCCCTTCCGGGGGGCATTCAGTACTTC.

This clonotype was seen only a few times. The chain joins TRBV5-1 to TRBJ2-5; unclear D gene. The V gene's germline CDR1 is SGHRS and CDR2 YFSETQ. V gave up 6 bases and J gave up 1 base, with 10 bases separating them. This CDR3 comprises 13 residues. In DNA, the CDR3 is TGCGCCAGCATGGTGGGGTTCCAAGAGACCCAGTACTTC. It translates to CASMVGFQETQYF.

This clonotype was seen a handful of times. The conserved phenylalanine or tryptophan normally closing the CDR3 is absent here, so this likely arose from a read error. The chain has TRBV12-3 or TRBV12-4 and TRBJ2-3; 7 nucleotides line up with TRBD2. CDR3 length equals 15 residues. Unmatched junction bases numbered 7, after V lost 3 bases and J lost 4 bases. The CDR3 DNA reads TGTGCCAGCAGTTTGACTAGCATTTTGGCAGATACGCAGTATCTT. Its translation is CASSLTSILADTQYL.

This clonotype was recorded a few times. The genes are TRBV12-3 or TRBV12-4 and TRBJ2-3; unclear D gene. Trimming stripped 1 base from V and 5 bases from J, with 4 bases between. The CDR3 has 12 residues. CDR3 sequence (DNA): TGTGCCAGCAGTTTAGTGAAAGATACGCAGTATTTT. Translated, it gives CASSLVKDTQYF.

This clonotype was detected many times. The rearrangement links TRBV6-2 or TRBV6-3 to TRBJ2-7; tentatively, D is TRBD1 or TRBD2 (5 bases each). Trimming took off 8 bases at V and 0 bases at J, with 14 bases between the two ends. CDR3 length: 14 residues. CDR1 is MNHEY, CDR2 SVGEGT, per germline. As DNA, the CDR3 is TGTGCCAGCGGTCCTGTGGGGACCTCCTACGAGCAGTACTTC. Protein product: CASGPVGTSYEQYF.

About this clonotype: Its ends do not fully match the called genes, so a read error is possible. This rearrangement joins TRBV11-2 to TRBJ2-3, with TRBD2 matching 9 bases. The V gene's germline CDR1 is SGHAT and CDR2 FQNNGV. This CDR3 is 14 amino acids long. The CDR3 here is CASSSKRGADTQYF. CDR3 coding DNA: TGCGCCAGCAGCTCAAAGCGGGGGGCAGATACGCAGTATTTT.

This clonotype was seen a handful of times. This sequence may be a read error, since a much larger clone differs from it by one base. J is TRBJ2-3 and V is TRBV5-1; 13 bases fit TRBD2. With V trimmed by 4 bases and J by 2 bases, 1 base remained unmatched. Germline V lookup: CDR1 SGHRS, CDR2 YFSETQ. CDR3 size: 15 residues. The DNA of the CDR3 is TGCGCCAGCAGCGGGACTAGCGGGGTCACAGATACGCAGTATTTT. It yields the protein CASSGTSGVTDTQYF.

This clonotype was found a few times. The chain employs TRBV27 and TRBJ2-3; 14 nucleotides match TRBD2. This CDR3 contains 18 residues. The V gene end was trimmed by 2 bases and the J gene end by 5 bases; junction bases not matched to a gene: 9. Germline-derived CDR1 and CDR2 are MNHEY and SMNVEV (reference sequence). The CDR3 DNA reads TGTGCCAGCAGTTTAAGGGGACTAGCGGGGGAAGAGGGAGATACGCAGTATTTT. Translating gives CASSLRGLAGEEGDTQYF.

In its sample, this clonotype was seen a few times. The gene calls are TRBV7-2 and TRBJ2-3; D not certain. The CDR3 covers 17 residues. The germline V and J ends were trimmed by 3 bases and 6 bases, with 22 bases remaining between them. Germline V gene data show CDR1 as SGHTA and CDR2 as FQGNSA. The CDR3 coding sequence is TGTGCCAGCAGCTTCGTGATAAGAGGCCCCAACGAGGATACGCAGTATTTT. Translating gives CASSFVIRGPNEDTQYF.

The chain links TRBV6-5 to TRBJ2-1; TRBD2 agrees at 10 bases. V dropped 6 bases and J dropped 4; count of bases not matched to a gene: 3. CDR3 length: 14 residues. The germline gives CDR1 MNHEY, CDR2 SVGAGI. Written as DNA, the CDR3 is TGTGCCAGCAGGTCTAGCGGGGGTTACAATGAGCAGTTCTTC. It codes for CASRSSGGYNEQFF.

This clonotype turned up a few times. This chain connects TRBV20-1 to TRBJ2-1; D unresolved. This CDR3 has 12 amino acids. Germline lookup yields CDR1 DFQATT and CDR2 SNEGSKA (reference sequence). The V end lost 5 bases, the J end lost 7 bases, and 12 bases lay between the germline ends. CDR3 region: CSAPRSDNEQFF. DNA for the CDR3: TGCAGTGCTCCTAGGTCGGATAATGAGCAGTTCTTC.

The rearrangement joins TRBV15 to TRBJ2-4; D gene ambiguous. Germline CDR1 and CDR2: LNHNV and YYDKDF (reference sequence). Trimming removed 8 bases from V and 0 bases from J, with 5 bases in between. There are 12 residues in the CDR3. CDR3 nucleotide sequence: TGTGCCACCGGGCTAGCCAAAAACATTCAGTACTTC. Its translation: CATGLAKNIQYF.

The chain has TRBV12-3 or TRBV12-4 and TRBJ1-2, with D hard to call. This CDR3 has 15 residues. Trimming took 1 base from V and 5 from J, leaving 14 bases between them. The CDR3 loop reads CASSLDQNGRYGYTF. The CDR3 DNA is TGTGCCAGCAGTTTAGACCAGAACGGAAGGTATGGCTACACCTTC.

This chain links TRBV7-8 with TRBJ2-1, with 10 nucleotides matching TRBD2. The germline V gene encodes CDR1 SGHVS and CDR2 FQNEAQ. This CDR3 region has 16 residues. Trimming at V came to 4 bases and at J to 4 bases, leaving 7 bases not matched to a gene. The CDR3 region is CASSSGVAGGYNEQFF. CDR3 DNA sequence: TGTGCCAGCAGCTCAGGGGTAGCGGGGGGTTACAATGAGCAGTTCTTC. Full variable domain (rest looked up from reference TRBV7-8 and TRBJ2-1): GAGVSQSPRYKVAKRGQDVALRCDPISGHVSLFWYQQALGQGPEFLTYFQNEAQLDKSGLPSDRFFAERPEGSVSTLKIQRTQQEDSAVYLCASSSGVAGGYNEQFFGPGTRLTVL.

The DNA for the CDR3 is TGCGCCAGCAGCTTGTCGGGAAGCAATAATGGCTACACCTTC. Translating it yields CASSLSGSNNGYTF. V usage is TRBV5-1 and J usage is TRBJ1-2; no firm D call. V dropped 1 base and J dropped 6 bases, with 13 bases sitting between them. The CDR3 is 14 residues long. CDR1 and CDR2 from the germline V gene are SGHRS and YFSETQ.

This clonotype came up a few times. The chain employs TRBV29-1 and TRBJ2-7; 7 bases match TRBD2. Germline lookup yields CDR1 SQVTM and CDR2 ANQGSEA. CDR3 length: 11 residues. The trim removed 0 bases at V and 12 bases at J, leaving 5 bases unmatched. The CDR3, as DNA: TGCAGCGTTGAAGAAGGCGGGGGATTGTACGTC. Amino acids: CSVEEGGGLYV.

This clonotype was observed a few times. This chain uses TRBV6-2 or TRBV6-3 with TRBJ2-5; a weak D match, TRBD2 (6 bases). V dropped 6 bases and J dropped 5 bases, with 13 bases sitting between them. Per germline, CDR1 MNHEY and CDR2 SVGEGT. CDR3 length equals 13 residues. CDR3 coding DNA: TGTGCCAGCAGGCAAAGCGGGTGGGAGACCCAGTACTTC. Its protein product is CASRQSGWETQYF.